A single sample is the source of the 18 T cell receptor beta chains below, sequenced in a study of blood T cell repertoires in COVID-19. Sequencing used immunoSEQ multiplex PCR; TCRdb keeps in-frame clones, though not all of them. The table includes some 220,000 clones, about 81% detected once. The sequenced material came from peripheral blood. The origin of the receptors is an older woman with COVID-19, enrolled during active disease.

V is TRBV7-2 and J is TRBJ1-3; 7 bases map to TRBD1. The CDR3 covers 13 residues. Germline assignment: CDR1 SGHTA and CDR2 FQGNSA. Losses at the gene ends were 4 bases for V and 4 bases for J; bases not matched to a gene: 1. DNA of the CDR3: TGTGCCAGCAGCTCGGACAGGGGAAACACCATATATTTT. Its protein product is CASSSDRGNTIYF.

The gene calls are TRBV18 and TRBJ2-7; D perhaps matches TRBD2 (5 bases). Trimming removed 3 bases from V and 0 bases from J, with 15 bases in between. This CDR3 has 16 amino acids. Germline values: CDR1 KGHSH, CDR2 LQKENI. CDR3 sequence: CASSPLRAGNSYEQYF. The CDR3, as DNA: TGTGCCAGCTCACCGCTGAGGGCTGGAAACTCCTACGAGCAGTACTTC.

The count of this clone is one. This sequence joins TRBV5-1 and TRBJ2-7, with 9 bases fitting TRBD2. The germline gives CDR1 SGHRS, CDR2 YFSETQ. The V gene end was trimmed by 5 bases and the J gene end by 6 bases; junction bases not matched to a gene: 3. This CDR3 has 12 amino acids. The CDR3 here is CASSSSGTEQYF. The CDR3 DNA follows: TGCGCCAGCAGTTCTAGCGGGACCGAGCAGTACTTC.

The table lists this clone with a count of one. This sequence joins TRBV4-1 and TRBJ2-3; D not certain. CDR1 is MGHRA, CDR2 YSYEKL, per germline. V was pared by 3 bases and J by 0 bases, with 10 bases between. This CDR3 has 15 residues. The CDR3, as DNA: TGCGCCAGCAGCCACCGACAAACTAGCACAGATACGCAGTATTTT. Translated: CASSHRQTSTDTQYF.

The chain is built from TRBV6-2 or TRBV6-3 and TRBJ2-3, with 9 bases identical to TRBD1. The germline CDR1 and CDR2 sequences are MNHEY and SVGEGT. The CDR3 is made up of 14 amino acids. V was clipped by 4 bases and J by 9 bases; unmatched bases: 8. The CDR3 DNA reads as TGTGCCAGCAGTTCCCCAACGGACAGGGGAACGCAGTATTTT. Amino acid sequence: CASSSPTDRGTQYF.

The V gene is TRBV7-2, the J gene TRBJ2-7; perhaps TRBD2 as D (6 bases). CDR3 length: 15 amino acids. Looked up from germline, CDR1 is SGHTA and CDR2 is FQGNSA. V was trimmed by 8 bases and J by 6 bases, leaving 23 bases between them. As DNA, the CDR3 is TGTGCCAGCGGCACTACTAGGGCGGGGCGAAGCGAGCAGTACTTC. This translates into CASGTTRAGRSEQYF.

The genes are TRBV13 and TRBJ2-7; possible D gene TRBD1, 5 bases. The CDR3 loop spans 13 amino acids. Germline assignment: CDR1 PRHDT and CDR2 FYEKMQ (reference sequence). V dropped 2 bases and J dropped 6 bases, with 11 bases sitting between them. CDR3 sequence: CASSLRGLGEQYF. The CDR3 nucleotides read TGTGCCAGCAGCTTAAGGGGTTTAGGCGAGCAGTACTTC.

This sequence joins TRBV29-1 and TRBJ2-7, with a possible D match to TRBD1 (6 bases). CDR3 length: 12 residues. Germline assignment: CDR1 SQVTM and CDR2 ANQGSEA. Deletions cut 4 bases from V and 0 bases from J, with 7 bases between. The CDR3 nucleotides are TGCAGCGTTGGGGACACCTCCTACGAGCAGTACTTC. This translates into CSVGDTSYEQYF.

The DNA of the CDR3 is TGTGCCAGCAGTTTATTCGACAGGTTGAACACTGAAGCTTTCTTT. Its translation is CASSLFDRLNTEAFF. This rearrangement joins TRBV28 to TRBJ1-1, with D possibly matching TRBD1 (6 bases). Deletions cut 1 base from V and 0 bases from J, with 9 bases between. Per germline, CDR1 MDHEN and CDR2 SYDVKM. There are 15 residues in the CDR3.

CDR3 protein: CASSLTGTSGDTQYF. CDR3 nucleotide sequence: TGCGCCAGCAGCTTGACCGGGACTAGTGGAGATACGCAGTATTTT. V is TRBV5-1 and J is TRBJ2-3; TRBD2 matches at 8 bases. The CDR3 covers 15 residues. The germline gives CDR1 SGHRS, CDR2 YFSETQ. Trimming took 1 base from V and 5 from J; bases not matched to a gene: 6.

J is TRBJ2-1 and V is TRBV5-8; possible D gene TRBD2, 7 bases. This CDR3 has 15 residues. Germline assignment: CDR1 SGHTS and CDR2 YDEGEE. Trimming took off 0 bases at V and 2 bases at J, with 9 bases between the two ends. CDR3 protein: CASSLGRGPYNEQFF. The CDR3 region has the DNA TGTGCCAGCAGCTTGGGGCGGGGGCCCTACAATGAGCAGTTCTTC.

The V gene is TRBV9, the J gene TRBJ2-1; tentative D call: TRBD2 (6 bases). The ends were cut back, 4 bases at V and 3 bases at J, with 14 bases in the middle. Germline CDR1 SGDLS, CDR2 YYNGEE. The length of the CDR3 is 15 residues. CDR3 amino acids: CASSPRLGFYNEQFF. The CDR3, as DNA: TGTGCCAGCAGCCCACGACTAGGGTTCTACAATGAGCAGTTCTTC. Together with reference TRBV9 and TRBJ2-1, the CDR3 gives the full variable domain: DSGVTQTPKHLITATGQRVTLRCSPRSGDLSVYWYQQSLDQGLQFLIQYYNGEERAKGNILERFSAQQFPDLHSELNLSSLELGDSALYFCASSPRLGFYNEQFFGPGTRLTVL.

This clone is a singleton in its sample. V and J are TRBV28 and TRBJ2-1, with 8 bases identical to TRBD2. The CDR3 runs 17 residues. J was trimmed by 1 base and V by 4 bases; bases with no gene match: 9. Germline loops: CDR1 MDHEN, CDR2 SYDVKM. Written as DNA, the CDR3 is TGTGCCAGCAGTTCGCGCAACCTAGCGGGTTCCTACAATGAGCAGTTCTTC. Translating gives CASSSRNLAGSYNEQFF.

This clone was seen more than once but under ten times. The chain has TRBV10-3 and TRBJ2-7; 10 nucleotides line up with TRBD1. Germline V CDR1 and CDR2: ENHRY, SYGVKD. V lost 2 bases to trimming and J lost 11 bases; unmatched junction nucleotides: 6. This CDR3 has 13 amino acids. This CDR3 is CAISETGQGTEYF. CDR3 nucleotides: TGTGCCATCAGTGAGACGGGACAGGGGACGGAGTACTTC.

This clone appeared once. This chain's CDR3 is CASRKGQTDTQYF. DNA for the CDR3: TGCGCCAGCAGAAAAGGACAGACAGATACGCAGTATTTT. This chain uses TRBV5-1 with TRBJ2-3; weak D call: TRBD1 (6 bases). Germline values: CDR1 SGHRS, CDR2 YFSETQ. The CDR3 is 13 residues long. The ends were cut back, 5 bases at V and 3 bases at J, with 10 bases in the middle.

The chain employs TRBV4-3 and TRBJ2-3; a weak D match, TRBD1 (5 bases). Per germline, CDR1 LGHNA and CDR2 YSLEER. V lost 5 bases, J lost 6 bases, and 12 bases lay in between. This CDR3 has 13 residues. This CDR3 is CASSDRLEDTQYF. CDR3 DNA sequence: TGCGCCAGCAGCGACAGACTCGAGGATACGCAGTATTTT.

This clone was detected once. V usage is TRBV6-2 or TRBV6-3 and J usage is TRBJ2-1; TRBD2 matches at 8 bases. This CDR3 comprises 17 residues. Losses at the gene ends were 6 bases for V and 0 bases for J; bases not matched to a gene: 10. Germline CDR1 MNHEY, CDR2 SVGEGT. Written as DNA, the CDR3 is TGTGCCAGCAGCAACCCGTTCAGCGGGAGCTCCTACAATGAGCAGTTCTTC. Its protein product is CASSNPFSGSSYNEQFF.

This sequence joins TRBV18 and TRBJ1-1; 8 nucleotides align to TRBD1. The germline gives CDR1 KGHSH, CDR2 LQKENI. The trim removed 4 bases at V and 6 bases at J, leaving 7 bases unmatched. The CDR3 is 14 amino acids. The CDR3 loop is CASSRLQGASEAFF. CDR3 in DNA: TGTGCCAGCTCACGGCTTCAGGGGGCCTCTGAAGCTTTCTTT. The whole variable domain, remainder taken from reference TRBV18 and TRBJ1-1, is NAGVMQNPRHLVRRRGQEARLRCSPMKGHSHVYWYRQLPEEGLKFMVYLQKENIIDESGMPKERFSAEFPKEGPSILRIQQVVRGDSAAYFCASSRLQGASEAFFGQGTRLTVV.